This TCR beta chain was found in a study of T cells after yellow fever vaccination. The study's findings and limits: Post-booster repertoires contained most primary-vaccination clones again (approximately 95% CD4, less than 90% CD8).

Germline assignment: CDR1 SQVTM and CDR2 ANQGSEA. V was trimmed by 7 bases and J by 5 bases, leaving 8 bases between them. This CDR3 has 10 residues. Many counts were recorded for this clonotype. Its antigen is undetermined. In TCRdb, the 5' RACE reads were re-called with MiXCR into one record per CDR3 protein. Among roughly 180,000 distinct CDR3 sequences listed, about 6% were seen once. This clonotype originated in a man aged 18-30 years who received the YFV17D yellow fever vaccine. Here the sequenced sample was CD4+ T cells sorted from PBMCs, taken on the day of the first yellow fever vaccination. The rearrangement joins TRBV29-1 to TRBJ2-5; D not certain. The chain's CDR3 is CSGQRETQYF. CDR3 DNA: TGCAGCGGCCAGAGGGAGACCCAGTACTTC.